Below, 27 T cell receptor beta chains from the same sample are listed, as sequenced in a study of PD-L1 blockade in urothelial cancer. The table came from immunoSEQ multiplex PCR; TCRdb's copy has only in-frame clones and leaves some out. The sample shows 45,000 to 60,000 clones, 82% of them seen only once. Noted time point: pretreatment peripheral blood. Sequenced here: PBMCs, sampled around atezolizumab (anti-PD-L1) treatment. These receptors were obtained from a man aged 45 to 65 with urothelial cancer.

The chain links TRBV11-2 to TRBJ1-1, with TRBD1 matching 8 bases. Germline V lookup: CDR1 SGHAT, CDR2 FQNNGV. This CDR3 spans 14 amino acids. Trimming removed 5 bases from V and 3 bases from J; junction bases left unmatched: 5. CDR3 coding DNA: TGTGCCAGCAGCACCCGACAGGGGCACACTGAAGCTTTCTTT. Its protein product is CASSTRQGHTEAFF.

The chain recombines TRBV6-5 with TRBJ1-1; a possible D gene is TRBD1 (5 bases). From germline, CDR1 is MNHEY and CDR2 SVGAGI. Trimming pared 8 bases from V and 1 base from J, leaving 11 bases between. This CDR3 has 13 residues. CDR3 coding DNA: TGTGCCAGCGGCAGGGAGGAGAACACTGAAGCTTTCTTT. It codes for CASGREENTEAFF.

This chain connects TRBV7-9 to TRBJ2-3; D is perhaps TRBD2 (7 bases). The germline CDR1 and CDR2 sequences are SEHNR and FQNEAQ (reference sequence). The germline V and J ends were trimmed by 0 bases and 1 base, with 11 bases remaining between them. The CDR3 covers 16 residues. CDR3 loop: CASSLAEGGGTDTQYF. As DNA, the CDR3 is TGTGCCAGCAGCTTAGCGGAGGGGGGGGGCACAGATACGCAGTATTTT. The complete variable domain, with remaining parts taken from reference TRBV7-9 and TRBJ2-3, reads DTGVSQNPRHKITKRGQNVTFRCDPISEHNRLYWYRQTLGQGPEFLTYFQNEAQLEKSRLLSDRFSAERPKGSFSTLEIQRTEQGDSAMYLCASSLAEGGGTDTQYFGPGTRLTVL.

The V gene is TRBV30, the J gene TRBJ2-1; D is uncertain. The CDR3 runs 11 residues. Germline V lookup: CDR1 GTSNPN, CDR2 SVGIG (reference sequence). V lost 8 bases and J lost 5, with 10 bases in between. As DNA, the CDR3 is TGTGCCCGCCAGACTCACAATGAGCAGTTCTTC. The encoded protein is CARQTHNEQFF.

This clone appeared a single time. The rearrangement uses TRBV27 and TRBJ1-2, with a possible D match to TRBD1 (6 bases). Trimming cost V 4 bases and J 8 bases, with 20 bases left between them. The CDR3 totals 15 residues. Germline CDR1 and CDR2: MNHEY and SMNVEV (reference sequence). The CDR3 here is CASSSFPGTSEGYTF. For the CDR3, the DNA is TGTGCCAGCAGTTCCTTCCCGGGGACATCGGAGGGCTACACCTTC.

This sequence joins TRBV28 and TRBJ1-5; no reliable D call. The CDR3 spans 13 residues. The V and J ends lost 7 bases and 0 bases respectively, with 7 bases between them. Germline CDR1 and CDR2: MDHEN and SYDVKM. In nucleotides, the CDR3 is TGTGCCAGCACCACTTATAGCAATCAGCCCCAGCATTTT. Protein sequence: CASTTYSNQPQHF. The complete variable domain, with remaining parts taken from reference TRBV28 and TRBJ1-5, reads DVKVTQSSRYLVKRTGEKVFLECVQDMDHENMFWYRQDPGLGLRLIYFSYDVKMKEKGDIPEGYSVSREKKERFSLILESASTNQTSMYLCASTTYSNQPQHFGDGTRLSIL.

The chain recombines TRBV28 with TRBJ2-4, with TRBD2 identical over 12 bases. Per germline, CDR1 MDHEN and CDR2 SYDVKM. Trimming removed 7 bases from V and 0 bases from J; junction bases left unmatched: 1. The CDR3 contains 15 residues. This CDR3 is CASTSGGVAKNIQYF. The CDR3 region has the DNA TGTGCCAGCACTAGCGGGGGGGTAGCCAAAAACATTCAGTACTTC. Variable domain in full (rest from reference TRBV28 and TRBJ2-4): DVKVTQSSRYLVKRTGEKVFLECVQDMDHENMFWYRQDPGLGLRLIYFSYDVKMKEKGDIPEGYSVSREKKERFSLILESASTNQTSMYLCASTSGGVAKNIQYFGAGTRLSVL.

This sequence joins TRBV9 and TRBJ1-3; no reliable D call. This CDR3 comprises 16 residues. CDR1 is SGDLS and CDR2 is YYNGEE in the germline V gene. With 3 bases removed from V and 2 bases from J, the gap between germline ends came to 15 bases. The CDR3 sequence is CASSAQARVTGNTIYF. Written as DNA, the CDR3 is TGTGCCAGCAGCGCCCAAGCGAGGGTTACTGGAAACACCATATATTTT. Full variable domain (rest looked up from reference TRBV9 and TRBJ1-3): DSGVTQTPKHLITATGQRVTLRCSPRSGDLSVYWYQQSLDQGLQFLIQYYNGEERAKGNILERFSAQQFPDLHSELNLSSLELGDSALYFCASSAQARVTGNTIYFGEGSWLTVV.

The chain is built from TRBV7-6 and TRBJ1-5; tentative D call: TRBD1 (6 bases). This CDR3 is 13 amino acids long. Germline-derived CDR1 and CDR2 are SGHVS and FNYEAQ. The V gene lost 5 bases and the J gene lost 4 bases, with 9 bases spanning the gap. CDR3: CASSPDRNQPQHF. In DNA, the CDR3 is TGTGCCAGCAGCCCTGACAGGAATCAGCCCCAGCATTTT.

The count of this clone is one. This chain links TRBV18 with TRBJ2-1; 8 bases are shared with TRBD1. Germline-derived CDR1 and CDR2 are KGHSH and LQKENI. Trimming cost V 6 bases and J 7 bases; bases outside gene matches: 5. The CDR3 covers 13 residues. CDR3 nucleotide sequence: TGTGCCAGCTCGGACCGGGACAGGAATGAGCAGTTCTTC. Its protein product is CASSDRDRNEQFF.

This sequence joins TRBV5-1 and TRBJ2-5; possible D gene TRBD2, 7 bases. V lost 4 bases to trimming and J lost 2 bases, with 12 bases between them. This CDR3 spans 14 amino acids. Germline CDR1 SGHRS, CDR2 YFSETQ. The CDR3 DNA follows: TGCGCCAGCAGCGGGGGGGGACAACAAGAGACCCAGTACTTC. Protein: CASSGGGQQETQYF.

The chain links TRBV10-2 to TRBJ2-2; D unclear. CDR1 WSHSY and CDR2 SAAADI come from the germline V gene. V lost 7 bases and J lost 4, with 10 bases in between. This CDR3 has 13 amino acids. The CDR3 loop reads CASTLESTGELFF. CDR3 coding DNA: TGCGCCAGCACCCTAGAGTCCACCGGGGAGCTGTTTTTT.

This clone has a handful of counts. The V and J genes are TRBV5-1 and TRBJ1-1; no clear D gene. The CDR3 has 15 residues. Germline V lookup: CDR1 SGHRS, CDR2 YFSETQ. Trimming stripped 0 bases from V and 1 base from J, with 10 bases between. Here the CDR3 DNA reads TGCGCCAGCAGCTTGGTTGGCAGTAAGAACACTGAAGCTTTCTTT. This gives the protein CASSLVGSKNTEAFF. Full variable domain (rest looked up from reference TRBV5-1 and TRBJ1-1): KAGVTQTPRYLIKTRGQQVTLSCSPISGHRSVSWYQQTPGQGLQFLFEYFSETQRNKGNFPGRFSGRQFSNSRSEMNVSTLELGDSALYLCASSLVGSKNTEAFFGQGTRLTVV.

The chain recombines TRBV28 with TRBJ2-3; TRBD1 matches at 11 bases. In germline, CDR1 is MDHEN, CDR2 SYDVKM. Germline trimming cut 2 bases from V and 5 bases from J; bases unmatched to any gene: 6. The CDR3 is 16 amino acids. CDR3 residues: CASSLRDRGFLDTQYF. In nucleotides, the CDR3 is TGTGCCAGCAGTTTAAGGGACAGGGGGTTCTTAGATACGCAGTATTTT.

This chain connects TRBV19 to TRBJ2-2; no firm D call. Deletions cut 4 bases from V and 6 bases from J, with 18 bases between. The germline gives CDR1 LNHDA, CDR2 SQIVND (reference sequence). The CDR3 contains 16 residues. The CDR3 DNA reads as TGTGCCAGTAGTAGCCGCGGCGCAGCCAGCTCCGGGGAGCTGTTTTTT. It codes for CASSSRGAASSGELFF.

J is TRBJ1-3 and V is TRBV28; no reliable D call. The CDR3 loop spans 14 amino acids. Trimming stripped 5 bases from V and 2 bases from J, with 10 bases between. Per germline, CDR1 MDHEN and CDR2 SYDVKM. The DNA of the CDR3 is TGTGCCAGCAGTCCCTCCCACACTGGAAACACCATATATTTT. Its protein is CASSPSHTGNTIYF.

The CDR3 nucleotides read TGTGCCAGCAGTTTATCCCCTCCGGGACAGATTGGAAACACCATATATTTT. Translation: CASSLSPPGQIGNTIYF. V gene TRBV27 combines with J gene TRBJ1-3, with 7 bases identical to TRBD1. Trimming at V came to 0 bases and at J to 3 bases, leaving 8 bases not matched to a gene. Germline V gene sequence: CDR1 MNHEY, CDR2 SMNVEV (reference sequence). CDR3 length: 17 residues.

J is TRBJ2-1 and V is TRBV6-5; TRBD2 aligns across 8 bases. The V gene's germline CDR1 is MNHEY and CDR2 SVGAGI. CDR3 length: 15 amino acids. With V trimmed by 7 bases and J by 0 bases, 5 bases remained unmatched. As DNA, the CDR3 is TGTGCCAGCACCCACAGCGGGAGCTCCTACAATGAGCAGTTCTTC. Translation gives CASTHSGSSYNEQFF.

This chain links TRBV16 with TRBJ2-7; TRBD1 matches 7 bases. Germline V gene data show CDR1 as KGHSY and CDR2 as FQNENV. The J segment lost 6 bases and the V segment lost 0 bases, leaving 8 bases of the junction unmatched. There are 15 residues in the CDR3. The CDR3 loop is CASSQSRQGRAEQYF. The DNA for the CDR3 is TGTGCCAGCAGCCAATCCCGACAGGGTAGAGCCGAGCAGTACTTC. The full variable domain, with the rest looked up from reference TRBV16 and TRBJ2-7, is GEEVAQTPKHLVRGEGQKAKLYCAPIKGHSYVFWYQQVLKNEFKFLISFQNENVFDETGMPKERFSAKCLPNSPCSLEIQATKLEDSAVYFCASSQSRQGRAEQYFGPGTRLTVT.

CDR3 DNA sequence: TGTGCCAGCAGCTTAGAAACACCCAACACTGAAGCTTTCTTT. It is translated as CASSLETPNTEAFF. V is TRBV11-2 and J is TRBJ1-1; D remains ambiguous. This CDR3 spans 14 amino acids. Germline assignment: CDR1 SGHAT and CDR2 FQNNGV. V lost 0 bases to trimming and J lost 2 bases, with 7 bases between them.

The chain carries TRBV4-1 and TRBJ2-5; 13 bases agree with TRBD2. In germline, CDR1 is MGHRA, CDR2 YSYEKL. V trimming: 4 bases; J trimming: 2 bases; junction bases outside the gene matches: 7. CDR3 length equals 17 residues. CDR3 amino acids: CASSRPPGLAGQETQYF. CDR3 DNA sequence: TGCGCCAGCAGCCGCCCGCCGGGACTAGCGGGACAAGAGACCCAGTACTTC.

The chain uses TRBV6-5 and TRBJ1-1; TRBD1 matches 7 bases. With V trimmed by 5 bases and J by 13 bases, 13 bases remained unmatched. The CDR3 is 13 amino acids. Germline assignment: CDR1 MNHEY and CDR2 SVGAGI. The CDR3 loop is CASSIPGQQLGFF. The CDR3, as DNA: TGTGCCAGCAGTATTCCGGGACAGCAGTTAGGTTTCTTT.

This clone was seen only once. This chain uses TRBV19 with TRBJ2-2, with D hard to call. Trimming cost V 8 bases and J 6 bases, with 10 bases left between them. The germline V gene has CDR1 LNHDA and CDR2 SQIVND (reference sequence). CDR3 size: 12 residues. CDR3 in amino acids: CASLRPSGELFF. The CDR3 DNA sequence: TGTGCCAGTCTGCGCCCCTCCGGGGAGCTGTTTTTT.

The chain is built from TRBV5-8 and TRBJ2-3; no definite D call. The CDR3 is made up of 12 amino acids. The V and J ends lost 0 bases and 7 bases respectively, with 6 bases between them. Germline-derived CDR1 and CDR2 are SGHTS and YDEGEE. CDR3 region: CASSLAPYTQYF. The CDR3 DNA reads as TGTGCCAGCAGCTTGGCCCCATATACGCAGTATTTT.

The chain joins TRBV5-1 to TRBJ2-7; perhaps TRBD2 as D (7 bases). Germline V gene sequence: CDR1 SGHRS, CDR2 YFSETQ. Trimming shortened V by 1 base and J by 4 bases, and 18 bases separated the two germline ends. The length of the CDR3 is 16 residues. The CDR3 region is CASSLRGGRKNYEQYF. CDR3 coding DNA: TGCGCCAGCAGCTTGAGGGGGGGGAGAAAGAATTACGAGCAGTACTTC.

V is TRBV10-2 and J is TRBJ1-1, with TRBD1 as a possible D gene (5 bases). Germline CDR1 WSHSY, CDR2 SAAADI. There are 13 residues in the CDR3. Trimming removed 7 bases at V and 0 bases at J, with 9 bases between. The CDR3 reads CASKRGMNTEAFF. As DNA, the CDR3 is TGCGCCAGCAAGCGGGGCATGAACACTGAAGCTTTCTTT.

This chain links TRBV4-1 with TRBJ1-5; D might be TRBD1 (6 bases). The CDR3 length is 15 residues. V was trimmed by 0 bases and J by 5 bases, leaving 11 bases between them. CDR1 is MGHRA and CDR2 is YSYEKL in the germline V gene. The CDR3 DNA reads as TGCGCCAGCAGCCAAGATCTCGACAGGTATCAGCCCCAGCATTTT. This gives the protein CASSQDLDRYQPQHF.